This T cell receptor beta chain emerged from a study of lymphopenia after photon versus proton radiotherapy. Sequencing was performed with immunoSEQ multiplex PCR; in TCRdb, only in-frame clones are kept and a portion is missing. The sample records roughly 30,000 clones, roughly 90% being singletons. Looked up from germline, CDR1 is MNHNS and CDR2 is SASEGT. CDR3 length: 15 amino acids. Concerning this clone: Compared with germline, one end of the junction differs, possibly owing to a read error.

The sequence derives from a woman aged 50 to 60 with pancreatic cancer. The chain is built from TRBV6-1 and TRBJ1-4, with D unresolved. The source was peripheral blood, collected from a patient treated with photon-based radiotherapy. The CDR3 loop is CASGEPGPTYEKLFF. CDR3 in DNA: TGTGCCAGCGGAGAACCGGGTCCAACTTATGAAAAACTGTTTTTT.